These T cell receptor beta chains were read from a single sample in a study of blood T cell repertoires in COVID-19. Assay: immunoSEQ multiplex PCR; the TCRdb copy retains only in-frame clones and omits some. The data contain about 220,000 clones, about four fifths of them singletons. The material sequenced was PBMCs or T cells enriched from blood (not recorded which). These TCRs come from a woman aged 55-69 years who had recovered from COVID-19. Both conserved end residues are part of each CDR3. A D gene is named only where the DNA matches it firmly. For some rows the clone size is stated as once, few or many, or as a class when expanded; others skip it.

abundance: NA
j_gene: TRBJ1-2
v_gene: TRBV4-1
d_gene: NA
CDR3aa: CASSQDRRQGLLGYGYTF
CDR3nt: TGCGCCAGCAGCCAAGACAGGCGGCAGGGACTTTTAGGCTATGGCTACACCTTC

abundance: NA
j_gene: TRBJ2-5
v_gene: TRBV7-3
d_gene: TRBD2
CDR3aa: CASSPVGGGASETQYF
CDR3nt: TGTGCCAGCAGCCCGGTGGGCGGGGGGGCCTCGGAGACCCAGTACTTC

abundance: NA
j_gene: TRBJ1-1
v_gene: TRBV6-2/TRBV6-3
d_gene: NA
CDR3aa: CASSYLQANTEAFF
CDR3nt: TGTGCCAGCAGTTACCTCCAGGCGAACACTGAAGCTTTCTTT

abundance: NA
j_gene: TRBJ2-7
v_gene: TRBV13
d_gene: NA
CDR3aa: CASSLSALAVHEQYF
CDR3nt: TGTGCCAGCAGCTTAAGCGCACTAGCCGTCCACGAGCAGTACTTC

abundance: NA
j_gene: TRBJ2-3
v_gene: TRBV30
d_gene: NA
CDR3aa: CAWSVKGSTDTQYF
CDR3nt: TGTGCCTGGAGTGTAAAGGGGTCCACAGATACGCAGTATTTT

abundance: NA
j_gene: TRBJ1-2
v_gene: TRBV5-1
d_gene: NA
CDR3aa: CASSSNTAGGYTF
CDR3nt: TGCGCCAGCAGCTCTAACACGGCAGGTGGCTACACCTTC

abundance: NA
j_gene: TRBJ2-1
v_gene: TRBV9
d_gene: TRBD1
CDR3aa: CASSAGQGAQVGNEQFF
CDR3nt: TGTGCCAGCAGCGCCGGACAGGGGGCGCAGGTAGGGAATGAGCAGTTCTTC

abundance: NA
j_gene: TRBJ2-1
v_gene: TRBV19
d_gene: TRBD2
CDR3aa: CASSSGLAGGGNEQFF
CDR3nt: TGTGCCAGTAGTTCGGGACTAGCGGGAGGGGGGAATGAGCAGTTCTTC

abundance: NA
j_gene: TRBJ2-3
v_gene: TRBV7-9
d_gene: NA
CDR3aa: CASSLGGDGGTDTQYF
CDR3nt: TGTGCCAGCAGCTTAGGGGGGGACGGAGGCACAGATACGCAGTATTTT

abundance: NA
j_gene: TRBJ2-3
v_gene: TRBV4-2
d_gene: TRBD1
CDR3aa: CASSGDGQVKDTQYF
CDR3nt: TGTGCCAGCAGCGGAGACGGACAGGTTAAAGATACGCAGTATTTT

abundance: once
j_gene: TRBJ1-2
v_gene: TRBV2
d_gene: NA
CDR3aa: CASSGQPLYGYTF
CDR3nt: TGTGCCAGCAGTGGACAGCCCCTCTATGGCTACACCTTC

abundance: NA
j_gene: TRBJ1-5
v_gene: TRBV7-2
d_gene: NA
CDR3aa: CASSLDRAGNQPQHF
CDR3nt: TGTGCCAGCAGCTTAGATAGGGCGGGGAATCAGCCCCAGCATTTT

abundance: NA
j_gene: TRBJ2-1
v_gene: TRBV19
d_gene: NA
CDR3aa: CASSISGYNEQFF
CDR3nt: TGTGCCAGTAGTATATCGGGCTACAATGAGCAGTTCTTC

abundance: few
j_gene: TRBJ2-2
v_gene: TRBV7-3
d_gene: NA
CDR3aa: CASSRLKNTGELFF
CDR3nt: TGTGCCAGCAGCCGACTAAAGAACACCGGGGAGCTGTTTTTT

abundance: once
j_gene: TRBJ1-6
v_gene: TRBV19
d_gene: NA
CDR3aa: CASSLRGMGASDSPLHF
CDR3nt: TGTGCCAGTAGTCTCCGGGGTATGGGGGCGTCTGATTCACCCCTCCACTTT

abundance: NA
j_gene: TRBJ1-4
v_gene: TRBV7-9
d_gene: NA
CDR3aa: CASSPTFLGKEDEKLFF
CDR3nt: TGTGCCAGCAGCCCCACGTTTTTGGGGAAGGAGGATGAAAAACTGTTTTTT

abundance: NA
j_gene: TRBJ2-3
v_gene: TRBV2
d_gene: NA
CDR3aa: CASKERLTDTQYF
CDR3nt: TGTGCCAGCAAGGAGCGGCTCACAGATACGCAGTATTTT

abundance: once
j_gene: TRBJ1-1
v_gene: TRBV9
d_gene: NA
CDR3aa: CASSVGGTTTEAFF
CDR3nt: TGTGCCAGCAGCGTAGGAGGTACAACCACTGAAGCTTTCTTT

abundance: once
j_gene: TRBJ1-2
v_gene: TRBV7-9
d_gene: TRBD1
CDR3aa: CASSSDRWESGYTF
CDR3nt: TGTGCCAGCAGCTCGGACAGGTGGGAGAGTGGCTACACCTTC

abundance: NA
j_gene: TRBJ1-5
v_gene: TRBV10-2
d_gene: NA
CDR3aa: CASSESIIGEAQHF
CDR3nt: TGCGCCAGCAGTGAGTCTATTATAGGGGAAGCCCAGCATTTT

abundance: NA
j_gene: TRBJ1-1
v_gene: TRBV6-2/TRBV6-3
d_gene: NA
CDR3aa: CASSPALNTEAFF
CDR3nt: TGTGCCAGCAGCCCCGCGCTGAACACTGAAGCTTTCTTT

abundance: NA
j_gene: TRBJ2-1
v_gene: TRBV27
d_gene: TRBD2
CDR3aa: CASSFGTRVNEQFF
CDR3nt: TGTGCCAGCAGTTTTGGGACTAGAGTCAATGAGCAGTTCTTC

abundance: once
j_gene: TRBJ2-1
v_gene: TRBV7-2
d_gene: NA
CDR3aa: CASSDQGKRYNEQFF
CDR3nt: TGTGCCAGCAGCGACCAGGGGAAACGCTACAATGAGCAGTTCTTC

abundance: NA
j_gene: TRBJ2-5
v_gene: TRBV5-4
d_gene: TRBD2
CDR3aa: CASSRTSGTGTQYF
CDR3nt: TGTGCCAGCAGCCGGACTAGCGGGACGGGGACCCAGTACTTC

abundance: once
j_gene: TRBJ2-2
v_gene: TRBV3-1/TRBV3-2
d_gene: TRBD2
CDR3aa: CASSLLGFSAGVVAGELFF
CDR3nt: TGTGCCAGCAGCCTACTGGGTTTTTCAGCGGGAGTTGTTGCCGGGGAGCTGTTTTTT

abundance: NA
j_gene: TRBJ2-7
v_gene: TRBV30
d_gene: NA
CDR3aa: CAWSVPFPPYEQYF
CDR3nt: TGTGCCTGGAGTGTCCCTTTCCCCCCCTACGAGCAGTACTTC

abundance: once
j_gene: TRBJ1-4
v_gene: TRBV18
d_gene: TRBD1
CDR3aa: CASSPTATGLNEKLFF
CDR3nt: TGTGCCAGCTCACCCACGGCGACAGGGCTAAATGAAAAACTGTTTTTT

abundance: NA
j_gene: TRBJ1-5
v_gene: TRBV6-4
d_gene: NA
CDR3aa: CASSMEYNQPQHF
CDR3nt: TGTGCCAGCAGTATGGAGTACAATCAGCCCCAGCATTTT

abundance: NA
j_gene: TRBJ2-5
v_gene: TRBV9
d_gene: TRBD2
CDR3aa: CASSAGSSGGARETQYF
CDR3nt: TGTGCCAGCAGCGCAGGGAGTAGCGGGGGGGCTAGAGAGACCCAGTACTTC

abundance: NA
j_gene: TRBJ1-5
v_gene: TRBV12-5
d_gene: NA
CDR3aa: CASGLGVDQPQHF
CDR3nt: TGTGCTAGTGGTTTGGGAGTAGATCAGCCCCAGCATTTT

abundance: NA
j_gene: TRBJ1-5
v_gene: TRBV19
d_gene: TRBD1
CDR3aa: CASSPTGGEGQPQHF
CDR3nt: TGTGCCAGTAGTCCAACAGGGGGTGAGGGCCAGCCCCAGCATTTT

abundance: NA
j_gene: TRBJ2-1
v_gene: TRBV27
d_gene: TRBD2
CDR3aa: CASGPRGGEQFF
CDR3nt: TGTGCCAGCGGCCCTCGGGGAGGGGAGCAGTTCTTC

abundance: once
j_gene: TRBJ2-7
v_gene: TRBV5-1
d_gene: TRBD2
CDR3aa: CASSALAGGRAYEQYF
CDR3nt: TGCGCCAGCAGCGCTTTAGCGGGAGGGCGGGCCTACGAGCAGTACTTC

abundance: NA
j_gene: TRBJ2-7
v_gene: TRBV19
d_gene: NA
CDR3aa: CASSNREKAYEQYF
CDR3nt: TGTGCCAGTAGTAACAGGGAGAAAGCCTACGAGCAGTACTTC

abundance: NA
j_gene: TRBJ1-5
v_gene: TRBV6-5
d_gene: TRBD1
CDR3aa: CASSFLRDRANQPQHF
CDR3nt: TGTGCCAGCAGTTTCCTCCGCGACAGGGCCAATCAGCCCCAGCATTTT

abundance: NA
j_gene: TRBJ1-6
v_gene: TRBV7-2
d_gene: NA
CDR3aa: CASSPARGTSFSYNSPLHF
CDR3nt: TGTGCCAGCAGCCCGGCTCGGGGAACGAGTTTCTCCTATAATTCACCCCTCCACTTT

abundance: NA
j_gene: TRBJ1-4
v_gene: TRBV27
d_gene: TRBD1
CDR3aa: CASSLNRGPTTNEKLFF
CDR3nt: TGTGCCAGCAGTTTAAACAGGGGACCCACAACTAATGAAAAACTGTTTTTT

abundance: NA
j_gene: TRBJ2-1
v_gene: TRBV29-1
d_gene: TRBD2
CDR3aa: CSGDYDNEQFF
CDR3nt: TGCAGCGGGGACTACGACAATGAGCAGTTCTTC

abundance: once
j_gene: TRBJ2-3
v_gene: TRBV7-2
d_gene: TRBD2
CDR3aa: CASSLGWRARGGGDTQYF
CDR3nt: TGTGCCAGCAGCTTAGGATGGCGGGCCCGGGGCGGGGGAGATACGCAGTATTTT

abundance: once
j_gene: TRBJ2-3
v_gene: TRBV15
d_gene: TRBD2
CDR3aa: CATSRGPLAGRAGDTQYF
CDR3nt: TGTGCCACCAGCAGAGGCCCCCTAGCGGGGCGCGCAGGAGATACGCAGTATTTT

abundance: NA
j_gene: TRBJ1-1
v_gene: TRBV14
d_gene: NA
CDR3aa: CASSQGRWTEAFF
CDR3nt: TGTGCCAGCAGCCAAGGCAGGTGGACTGAAGCTTTCTTT

abundance: NA
j_gene: TRBJ2-7
v_gene: TRBV28
d_gene: TRBD2
CDR3aa: CASSTHGGDEQYF
CDR3nt: TGTGCCAGCAGTACCCATGGGGGGGACGAGCAGTACTTC

abundance: NA
j_gene: TRBJ2-5
v_gene: TRBV14
d_gene: NA
CDR3aa: CASSQDVLGVEETQYF
CDR3nt: TGTGCCAGCAGCCAAGATGTACTCGGAGTGGAGGAGACCCAGTACTTC

abundance: NA
j_gene: TRBJ1-5
v_gene: TRBV2
d_gene: NA
CDR3aa: CASSGLPAGLTSNQPQHF
CDR3nt: TGTGCCAGCAGTGGATTACCGGCAGGTCTTACGAGCAATCAGCCCCAGCATTTT

abundance: few
j_gene: TRBJ2-2
v_gene: TRBV11-1
d_gene: NA
CDR3aa: CASSRGLPGELFF
CDR3nt: TGTGCCAGCAGCCGTGGACTCCCCGGGGAGCTGTTTTTT

abundance: NA
j_gene: TRBJ2-3
v_gene: TRBV20-1
d_gene: TRBD2
CDR3aa: CSASGTSGYTDTQYF
CDR3nt: TGCAGTGCTAGTGGGACTAGCGGTTACACAGATACGCAGTATTTT

abundance: NA
j_gene: TRBJ1-1
v_gene: TRBV29-1
d_gene: NA
CDR3aa: CSVEVAANTEAFF
CDR3nt: TGCAGCGTTGAAGTAGCAGCGAACACTGAAGCTTTCTTT

abundance: NA
j_gene: TRBJ2-3
v_gene: TRBV5-1
d_gene: TRBD2
CDR3aa: CASSFEVAGTQYF
CDR3nt: TGCGCCAGCAGCTTCGAAGTAGCGGGAACGCAGTATTTT

abundance: NA
j_gene: TRBJ1-2
v_gene: TRBV5-4
d_gene: NA
CDR3aa: CASRSGTYGYTF
CDR3nt: TGTGCCAGCAGATCTGGGACATATGGCTACACCTTC

abundance: NA
j_gene: TRBJ1-1
v_gene: TRBV12-3/TRBV12-4
d_gene: NA
CDR3aa: CASSLQVWTEAFF
CDR3nt: TGTGCCAGCAGTTTACAGGTTTGGACTGAAGCTTTCTTT